This is a list of T cell receptor beta chains from one sample in a study of T cells after yellow fever vaccination. TCRdb called the 5' RACE reads again in MiXCR, with one record for every CDR3 protein. This sample has about 630,000 distinct CDR3 sequences, with around an eighth found just once. The sequences come from PBMCs, collected on the day of the yellow fever booster vaccination. These receptors were obtained from a man aged 25 to 40 who received the YFV17D yellow fever vaccine. CDR3s include the opening cysteine and the closing phenylalanine or tryptophan. D genes are given only for firm matches. Clone sizes are given selectively: once, few, many, or a class where the clone is expanded.

J: TRBJ2-1
size: few
V: TRBV4-3
D: .
CDR3: CASSHTGISEQFF
DNA: TGCGCCAGCAGCCATACAGGGATTAGTGAGCAGTTCTTC

J: TRBJ2-3
size: .
V: TRBV7-2
D: TRBD2
CDR3: CASSLMGLAGSTDTQYF
DNA: TGTGCCAGCAGCCTCATGGGACTAGCGGGCAGCACAGATACGCAGTATTTT

J: TRBJ1-5
size: .
V: TRBV20-1
D: TRBD1
CDR3: CSAEGAANQPQHF
DNA: TGCAGTGCAGAGGGGGCTGCCAATCAGCCCCAGCATTTT

J: TRBJ2-3
size: few
V: TRBV15
D: .
CDR3: CATNRGTDTQYF
DNA: TGTGCCACGAACAGGGGCACAGATACGCAGTATTTT

J: TRBJ2-1
size: .
V: TRBV20-1
D: .
CDR3: CSVPSDGYNEQFF
DNA: TGCAGTGTTCCTAGCGACGGCTACAATGAGCAGTTCTTC

J: TRBJ2-4
size: .
V: TRBV5-1
D: .
CDR3: CASTGGPRDIQYF
DNA: TGCGCCAGCACCGGGGGGCCCCGGGACATTCAGTACTTC

J: TRBJ2-1
size: .
V: TRBV24-1
D: TRBD2
CDR3: CATSDLPLAGEVEQFF
DNA: TGTGCCACCAGTGATTTGCCCCTAGCGGGAGAGGTTGAGCAGTTCTTC

J: TRBJ2-1
size: .
V: TRBV12-3/TRBV12-4
D: TRBD2
CDR3: CASSKAGGFYNEQFF
DNA: TGTGCCAGCAGTAAAGCGGGAGGGTTCTACAATGAGCAGTTCTTC

J: TRBJ1-1
size: .
V: TRBV6-5
D: TRBD1
CDR3: CASSSVRDRREAFF
DNA: TGTGCCAGCAGTTCCGTAAGGGACAGAAGAGAAGCTTTCTTT

J: TRBJ2-7
size: few
V: TRBV2
D: .
CDR3: CASRYLARAGEQYF
DNA: TGTGCCAGCAGATACCTAGCCAGGGCCGGCGAGCAGTACTTC

J: TRBJ2-2
size: .
V: TRBV20-1
D: .
CDR3: CCARAGQGKFFTGELFF
DNA: TGCTGTGCTAGAGCAGGCCAGGGGAAATTTTTCACCGGGGAGCTGTTTTTT

J: TRBJ1-5
size: few
V: TRBV7-2
D: TRBD1
CDR3: CASSLRTGDSNQPQHF
DNA: TGTGCCAGCAGCTTGCGGACAGGGGACAGCAATCAGCCCCAGCATTTT

J: TRBJ2-7
size: few
V: TRBV5-1
D: TRBD2
CDR3: CASSGGTSSHEQYF
DNA: TGCGCCAGCAGCGGGGGGACTAGTTCCCACGAGCAGTACTTC

J: TRBJ2-7
size: few
V: TRBV6-5
D: TRBD2
CDR3: CASSYSMLLAGGHEQYF
DNA: TGTGCCAGCAGTTACTCGATGTTACTAGCGGGAGGACACGAGCAGTACTTC

J: TRBJ2-7
size: few
V: TRBV13
D: TRBD2
CDR3: CATYAVAGGYEQYF
DNA: TGTGCCACGTACGCGGTAGCGGGAGGATACGAGCAGTACTTC

J: TRBJ2-3
size: few
V: TRBV7-6
D: .
CDR3: CASSLTPRGITDTQYF
DNA: TGTGCCAGCAGCCTGACCCCCCGGGGGATCACAGATACGCAGTATTTT

J: TRBJ2-7
size: few
V: TRBV20-1
D: .
CDR3: CSGSTGYEQYF
DNA: TGCAGTGGCTCCACAGGATACGAGCAGTACTTC

J: TRBJ2-3
size: .
V: TRBV21-1
D: .
CDR3: CASPGRADTQYF
DNA: TGTGCCAGCCCGGGCAGAGCAGATACGCAGTATTTT

J: TRBJ2-1
size: few
V: TRBV7-9
D: TRBD2
CDR3: CASSLSTSSINEQFF
DNA: TGTGCCAGCAGCCTATCGACTAGCTCCATCAATGAGCAGTTCTTC

J: TRBJ2-7
size: once
V: TRBV5-4
D: .
CDR3: CASSPGGASSYEQYF
DNA: TGTGCCAGCAGCCCCGGGGGCGCAAGCTCCTACGAGCAGTACTTC

J: TRBJ1-1
size: .
V: TRBV4-3
D: .
CDR3: CASSRPTGEAFF
DNA: TGCGCCAGCAGCCGCCCGACGGGGGAAGCTTTCTTT

J: TRBJ2-5
size: few
V: TRBV4-3
D: TRBD2
CDR3: CASSQDLAGGETQYF
DNA: TGCGCCAGCAGCCAAGATTTAGCGGGAGGGGAGACCCAGTACTTC

J: TRBJ2-2
size: few
V: TRBV10-3
D: TRBD2
CDR3: CAISDGRGNTGELFF
DNA: TGTGCCATCAGTGACGGGAGGGGTAACACCGGGGAGCTGTTTTTT

J: TRBJ1-2
size: .
V: TRBV6-2/TRBV6-3
D: .
CDR3: CASSSTRNYGYTF
DNA: TGTGCCAGCAGCTCTACACGAAACTATGGCTACACCTTC

J: TRBJ2-1
size: .
V: TRBV28
D: TRBD2
CDR3: CASSPPPTSGSPNEQFF
DNA: TGTGCCAGCAGTCCGCCGCCGACTAGCGGGAGTCCCAATGAGCAGTTCTTC

J: TRBJ2-3
size: few
V: TRBV29-1
D: TRBD1
CDR3: CSVSDRDTQYF
DNA: TGCAGCGTATCGGACAGGGATACGCAGTATTTT

J: TRBJ2-3
size: few
V: TRBV5-1
D: TRBD2
CDR3: CASSSGLAGAGDTQYF
DNA: TGCGCCAGCAGCTCGGGACTAGCGGGAGCGGGAGATACGCAGTATTTT

J: TRBJ2-1
size: few
V: TRBV9
D: TRBD2
CDR3: CASSFGLAGGSYNEQFF
DNA: TGTGCCAGCAGCTTCGGACTAGCGGGAGGGTCCTACAATGAGCAGTTCTTC

J: TRBJ2-7
size: .
V: TRBV9
D: TRBD2
CDR3: CASTAGGDSYEQYF
DNA: TGTGCCAGCACCGCGGGAGGGGACTCCTACGAGCAGTACTTC

J: TRBJ2-1
size: few
V: TRBV9
D: TRBD2
CDR3: CASSVDRYLAGDNEQFF
DNA: TGTGCCAGCAGCGTCGACAGGTACCTAGCGGGAGACAATGAGCAGTTCTTC

J: TRBJ2-7
size: .
V: TRBV20-1
D: TRBD2
CDR3: CSARGTRGYEQYF
DNA: TGCAGTGCTAGGGGGACTAGAGGGTACGAGCAGTACTTC

J: TRBJ2-7
size: .
V: TRBV6-6
D: .
CDR3: CASKGLWGEQYF
DNA: TGTGCCAGCAAAGGCCTGTGGGGCGAGCAGTACTTC

J: TRBJ2-4
size: .
V: TRBV7-2
D: TRBD2
CDR3: CASSLGANMGLAF
DNA: TGTGCCAGCAGCTTGGGCGCGAATATGGGACTAGCGTTC

J: TRBJ2-5
size: few
V: TRBV19
D: TRBD2
CDR3: CASSIPGTMRETQYF
DNA: TGTGCCAGTAGTATACCTGGGACTATGAGAGAGACCCAGTACTTC

J: TRBJ2-5
size: few
V: TRBV25-1
D: .
CDR3: CASSEGGSQETQYF
DNA: TGTGCCAGCAGTGAAGGCGGCTCACAAGAGACCCAGTACTTC

J: TRBJ2-1
size: .
V: TRBV20-1
D: .
CDR3: CSARETSLGGQFF
DNA: TGCAGTGCTAGAGAGACTTCCCTGGGAGGGCAGTTCTTC

J: TRBJ2-7
size: few
V: TRBV5-1
D: .
CDR3: CASRSGTPEQYF
DNA: TGCGCCAGCAGGTCCGGGACCCCAGAGCAGTACTTC

J: TRBJ2-1
size: .
V: TRBV9
D: .
CDR3: CASSVRASNNEQFF
DNA: TGTGCCAGCAGCGTACGCGCCTCTAACAATGAGCAGTTCTTC

J: TRBJ2-1
size: .
V: TRBV19
D: TRBD2
CDR3: CASSLGLNFNEQFF
DNA: TGTGCCAGTAGTCTGGGACTAAATTTCAATGAGCAGTTCTTC

J: TRBJ2-2
size: many
V: TRBV15
D: .
CDR3: CATSRTRERSGELFF
DNA: TGTGCCACCAGCAGGACCCGGGAGAGGTCCGGGGAGCTGTTTTTT

J: TRBJ2-1
size: few
V: TRBV20-1
D: .
CDR3: CSARDSSRTYNEQFF
DNA: TGCAGTGCTAGAGATTCGAGTCGGACCTACAATGAGCAGTTCTTC

J: TRBJ2-4
size: .
V: TRBV10-3
D: .
CDR3: CAISEWGGLAKNIQYF
DNA: TGTGCCATCAGTGAGTGGGGCGGTCTAGCCAAAAACATTCAGTACTTC

J: TRBJ2-3
size: .
V: TRBV12-3/TRBV12-4
D: TRBD2
CDR3: CASSPIAGVSTDTQYF
DNA: TGTGCCAGCAGTCCAATAGCGGGTGTTAGCACAGATACGCAGTATTTT

J: TRBJ2-7
size: many
V: TRBV6-5
D: .
CDR3: CASSYRSSYEQYF
DNA: TGTGCCAGCAGTTACAGGAGCTCCTACGAGCAGTACTTC

J: TRBJ2-3
size: few
V: TRBV6-5
D: TRBD2
CDR3: CASSYYREGHTQYF
DNA: TGTGCCAGCAGTTACTACCGGGAGGGACATACGCAGTATTTT

J: TRBJ2-1
size: .
V: TRBV5-1
D: TRBD1
CDR3: CASSGDRGSSYNEQFF
DNA: TGCGCCAGCAGCGGGGACAGGGGGAGCTCCTACAATGAGCAGTTCTTC

J: TRBJ2-6
size: few
V: TRBV20-1
D: .
CDR3: CSAREGAGANVLTF
DNA: TGCAGTGCAAGGGAGGGGGCTGGGGCCAACGTCCTGACTTTC

J: TRBJ2-7
size: .
V: TRBV27
D: .
CDR3: CASSFQAQSSYEQYF
DNA: TGTGCCAGCAGTTTTCAGGCGCAGTCTTCCTACGAGCAGTACTTC

J: TRBJ2-3
size: few
V: TRBV28
D: TRBD2
CDR3: CANRIAGSTDTQYF
DNA: TGTGCCAACAGAATAGCGGGGAGCACAGATACGCAGTATTTT

J: TRBJ2-7
size: .
V: TRBV4-3
D: TRBD1
CDR3: CASSQDLGRTGSPYEQYF
DNA: TGCGCCAGCAGCCAAGATCTGGGTAGGACAGGGTCCCCCTACGAGCAGTACTTC

J: TRBJ2-7
size: few
V: TRBV5-1
D: .
CDR3: CASSLEFTGSSYEQYF
DNA: TGCGCCAGCAGCTTGGAATTCACCGGAAGCTCCTACGAGCAGTACTTC

J: TRBJ2-7
size: few
V: TRBV7-8
D: .
CDR3: CASSVGGGLLYEQYF
DNA: TGTGCCAGCAGCGTTGGAGGGGGCCTGCTCTACGAGCAGTACTTC

J: TRBJ1-3
size: .
V: TRBV6-1
D: .
CDR3: CASSEAGGRMGTIYF
DNA: TGTGCCAGCAGTGAAGCGGGGGGTCGCATGGGCACCATATATTTT

J: TRBJ2-1
size: few
V: TRBV9
D: TRBD2
CDR3: CASSASRRGLADYNEQFF
DNA: TGTGCCAGCAGCGCTTCCCGGCGGGGACTAGCGGACTACAATGAGCAGTTCTTC

J: TRBJ2-3
size: many
V: TRBV20-1
D: TRBD2
CDR3: CSAKGRLADNTDTQYF
DNA: TGCAGTGCTAAAGGGAGGCTAGCGGATAACACAGATACGCAGTATTTT

J: TRBJ2-7
size: many
V: TRBV20-1
D: .
CDR3: CSARGDGDPNEQYF
DNA: TGCAGTGCTAGAGGGGATGGGGACCCAAACGAGCAGTACTTC

J: TRBJ1-1
size: .
V: TRBV20-1
D: .
CDR3: CSAFGTLNTEAFF
DNA: TGCAGTGCATTCGGGACGTTGAACACTGAAGCTTTCTTT

J: TRBJ2-1
size: few
V: TRBV5-6
D: TRBD2
CDR3: CASSQMGLAAYNEQFF
DNA: TGTGCCAGCAGCCAAATGGGACTAGCGGCCTACAATGAGCAGTTCTTC

J: TRBJ1-1
size: few
V: TRBV7-2
D: .
CDR3: CASSSGTARTEAFF
DNA: TGTGCCAGCAGCTCCGGGACGGCAAGGACTGAAGCTTTCTTT